This T cell receptor (beta chain) was observed in a study of cytomegalovirus exposure and HLA in healthy donors (TCRdb year 2017). Describing the broader study: An earlier analysis of 550 to 700 of the donors reported 250 to 300 Gb of sequence data and 117 million unique TCR beta sequences from roughly 180 million T cells. In the later analysis, no new phenotypic data were used to find candidate immune exposures; instead, reliance was placed on TCR beta sequences and their occurrence across donors. In a later analysis, previously published TCR beta repertoires from 600 to 850 donors were re-analyzed and high-resolution HLA genotyping was added so that TCR occurrence patterns could be studied. Alongside the repertoire data, information on donor age, sex, ethnicity and CMV serostatus was compiled. HLA typing covered class I and class II loci at four-digit resolution. A handful of DR-DQ haplotypes were handled as single units for association and clustering because linkage in the cohort was strong. An earlier analysis of around 540 of the donors applied high-throughput TCR beta sequencing to assess whether each TCR beta V gene segment acted as functional or pseudogenic. Among the roughly 400 genotyped donors, roughly 80% belonged to the genetic ancestry cluster associated with self-reported Caucasian donors. The number of typed donors differed by locus: about 620-630 for A, B, C, DRB1 and DQB1; 500 to 550 for DQA1; fewer than 610 for DPA1; and about 450 for DPB1. The aim of the study was to test whether cataloging public T cell receptors could identify signatures of past pathogen exposure. To predict cytomegalovirus infection status, the study brought together high-throughput TCR immunosequencing, statistical association of individual TCRs with disease status, and machine learning. The study used immunosequencing to profile the T cell repertoires of 670 or so subjects and linked those repertoires to cytomegalovirus serostatus. Every repertoire in the discovery cohort had been generated on one and the same sequencing platform. Besides the first cohort of under 700 subjects, a separate validation cohort made up of 120 different subjects was used. Across approximately 420 genotyped donors of the cohort, an average of approximately 200,000 unique TCR beta nucleotide sequences per donor were sequenced, and roughly 17% of those sequences were non-productive. A later genetic analysis took genome-wide SNP genotypes for about three fifths of the 666 donors and used that subset as a discovery cohort. Roughly 300 gigabases of sequencing data and 70 million to 85 million unique TCR sequences were included in an early release covering 550 to 800 HLA-typed donors. What the work shows at the level of the full study, not this receptor alone: In a later genetic analysis, a missense DCLRE1C variant was associated with V-gene and J-gene trimming of TCR beta chains, and the association was replicated in an independent cohort. A cluster of highly shared sequence variants was judged likely to be a technical artifact of the sequencing pipeline. It was suggested by the authors that the approach could potentially be generalized to other disease states and immunological phenotypes. The presence/absence analyses assumed that sequencing depth was roughly uniform across donors, and that assumption may not be true. The classifier was reported to diagnose cytomegalovirus status with high specificity and sensitivity in both the original cohort and the validation cohort. For the cohort, immune exposure information was limited to CMV serostatus. In a later analysis, most CMV-associated TCR beta chains were found to appear HLA-restricted, with HLA associations seemingly driven largely by CMV exposure. A total of 150 to 200 TCR beta chains were listed by the study as associated with cytomegalovirus. A later analysis reported that several top co-occurrence clusters appeared linked to parvovirus B19, influenza, CMV and Epstein-Barr virus. HLA typing was unavailable for some donors at each locus, so association tests used only the typed subset. A later analysis associated roughly 17,000 TCR beta sequences with specific HLA alleles at a false discovery rate of 0.05. In a later genetic analysis, fewer N-insertions in productive TCRs were reported among donors in an Asian-associated ancestry cluster than the approximately 670-donor mean. This cohort had only TCR beta chains sequenced, and the lack of alpha or paired-chain data limited which features could be detected. Because counts were too low, seventeen rarely observed V segments, including chromosome 9 orphons, were excluded from the earlier analysis of about 500 of the donors. Strong co-occurrence of HLA alleles, especially DR and DQ, made assigning TCR associations to individual alleles difficult. In an earlier analysis of over 550 of the donors, most TCR beta V segments were observed in productive rearrangements about 87% or about 30% of the time, broadly matching IMGT annotations. A few of the identified cytomegalovirus-associated TCR beta chains were confirmed in vitro to be specific for cytomegalovirus antigens. In a later analysis, TCR association rates were found to vary across HLA loci, with the most associated TCRs seen for DRB1 alleles and the fewest for HLA-C alleles. A later analysis found that HLA-associated TCR beta chains were more clonally expanded and had lower generation probabilities than equally common non-associated chains. Some IMGT-functional V segments, including TRBV6-2 and TRBV6-3, could not be distinguished by the 87-base-pair reads and were therefore excluded. Correlated functional status among segregating V segments might reflect linkage disequilibrium, but an unknown experimental factor could not be ruled out. Most TCR sequences were seen in very few donors, while some public TCRs were found in many individuals. A further reported finding was that TCR beta sequences accurately predicted the HLA-A and HLA-B alleles for most subjects in the first cohort.

The CDR3 contains 15 residues, cysteine and phenylalanine counted. Only the CDR3 DNA stays, 45 bases, in frame from base 1. CDR1 and CDR2 were assigned from the germline V gene as WSHSY and SAAADI. V drops 7 bases and J drops 1 base, leaving 11 bases in between. With respect to this clone: Its antigen has not been determined. Base qualities are missing; no much larger clone stands one base away.

The method was the immunoSEQ multiplex PCR assay. The multiplex PCR relied on a mix of 60 forward primers for TCR Vbeta segments and 13 reverse primers for TCR Jbeta segments. The CDR3 region of rearranged TCR beta genes was amplified from genomic DNA by a multiplex PCR assay. On the Illumina HiSeq System, the amplified TCR beta libraries were sequenced as 87-base-pair reads. In the source study's methods: In a later analysis, some 80 million unique TCR beta chains were counted across the 650 to 700 repertoires, and roughly 11 million of these chains were shared by at least two donors. To remove PCR and sequencing errors, raw reads were error-corrected and collapsed into unique sequences using a nearest-neighbor algorithm that merged closely related sequences. CDR3 sequences were aligned to IMGT reference sequences to assign V, D and J gene segments. For a sequence to be retained, at least a six-nucleotide match to both a V gene segment and a J gene segment was required. A rearrangement counted as productive if the CDR3 had no stop codons and remained in frame with V and J, and every other rearrangement counted as non-productive. Following IMGT convention, CDR3 was defined as the stretch from the second conserved V-encoded cysteine up to the conserved J-encoded phenylalanine. In an earlier analysis of more than 550 of the donors, sequences lacking an unambiguous match to a single V gene segment were excluded. In an earlier analysis of several hundred of the donors, V segments were called functional above 56.7% productive rearrangements and were called segregating when the between-donor standard deviation exceeded 5%. To diagnose cytomegalovirus status from the catalog of TCR beta chain sequences, a statistical classification framework was built. In a later analysis, TCR nucleotide sequences were compared against IMGT/GENE-DB human TR gene sequences so that V and J genes could be assigned. Using the TCRdist pipeline, a later analysis assigned CDR3 sequences along with most-parsimonious VDJ recombination scenarios. In a later analysis, every TCR beta chain was defined by the combination of its CDR3 amino acid sequence and its V-gene family, and reads without a unique V-gene family were dropped. A later analysis removed 450 to 600 highly shared, low-generation-probability nucleotide sequences to deal with suspected cross-contamination and a sequencing artifact. A later analysis calculated a clonal expansion index for each public chain from normalized within-repertoire ranks of inferred template counts. Generation probabilities in a later analysis came from a VDJ recombination model fitted to out-of-frame rearrangements, and those results were checked against IGoR. A later analysis scored TCR-TCR, TCR-HLA and TCR-CMV co-occurrence with hypergeometric tests, applying a repertoire-size bias correction to TCR pairs. False discovery rates were estimated in a later analysis by permuting HLA or CMV assignments 20 times. In a later analysis, co-occurring TCRs were grouped using DBSCAN, and TCRdist sequence similarity was added for clustering within HLA-allele-positive subsets. Repertoires with fewer than 30,000 or more than 120,000 public chains were left out of co-occurrence clustering, as were five repertoires with anomalous nucleotide sharing. The immuneACCESS repertoire file appears here via TCRdb, limited to in-frame rearrangements. These files lack a portion of the clones; in checked studies, under half of the deficit traces to unresolved V genes, and the cause of the others is not known. The DNA gave D and trimming, while V, J and clone size come from that table. This sample has around 130,000 clones in its table, and 80% of those were observed once. Clones ranked in the top ten supply around 4.1% of the sample.

The cohort comprised several hundred healthy bone marrow donors. All cohort members were sampled while nominally healthy, although unrecorded immune exposures were likely present. The donor tested CMV seronegative and was one of the 352 seronegative cohort members. Each donor provided a peripheral blood sample, and peripheral blood mononuclear cells were used for TCR beta sequencing. Genomic DNA was extracted from the blood cell samples with the Qiagen DNeasy Blood Extraction Kit. This clonotype was obtained from a woman in her thirties or forties in good health and CMV-seronegative. Source material: PBMCs. The sequence is built from TRBV10-2 and TRBJ2-6, with TRBD2 tentatively as D gene (5 bases match). The CDR3 region: CASIPGRSGANVLTF. DNA sequence: TGCGCCAGCATACCGGGAAGGTCTGGGGCCAACGTCCTGACTTTC.